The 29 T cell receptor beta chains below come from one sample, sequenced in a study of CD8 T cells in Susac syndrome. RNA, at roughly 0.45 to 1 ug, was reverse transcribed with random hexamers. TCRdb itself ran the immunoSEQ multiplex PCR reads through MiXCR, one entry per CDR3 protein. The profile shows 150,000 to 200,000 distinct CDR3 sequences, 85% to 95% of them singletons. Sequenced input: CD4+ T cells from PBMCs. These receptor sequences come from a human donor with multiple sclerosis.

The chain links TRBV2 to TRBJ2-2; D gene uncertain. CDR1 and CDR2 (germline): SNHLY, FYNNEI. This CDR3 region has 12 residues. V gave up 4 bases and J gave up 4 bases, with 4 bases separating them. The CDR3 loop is CASSGGTGELFF. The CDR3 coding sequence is TGTGCCAGCAGTGGAGGCACCGGGGAGCTGTTTTTT.

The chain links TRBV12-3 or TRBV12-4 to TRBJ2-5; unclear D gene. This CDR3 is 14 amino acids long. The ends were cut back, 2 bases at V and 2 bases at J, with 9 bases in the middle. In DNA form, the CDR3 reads TGTGCCAGCAGTTTAATGCTTCAGCAAGAGACCCAGTACTTC. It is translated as CASSLMLQQETQYF.

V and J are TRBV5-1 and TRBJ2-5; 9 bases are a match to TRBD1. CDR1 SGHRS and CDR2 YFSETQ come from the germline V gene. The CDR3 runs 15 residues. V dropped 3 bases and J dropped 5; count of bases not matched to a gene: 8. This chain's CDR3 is CASSSLGQGRETQYF. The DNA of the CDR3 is TGCGCCAGCAGCTCCCTGGGACAGGGCAGGGAGACCCAGTACTTC.

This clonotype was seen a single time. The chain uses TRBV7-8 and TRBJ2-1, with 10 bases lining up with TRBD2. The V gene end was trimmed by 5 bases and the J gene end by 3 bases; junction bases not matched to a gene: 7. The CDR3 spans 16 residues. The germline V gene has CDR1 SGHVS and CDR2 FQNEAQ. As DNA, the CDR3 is TGTGCCAGCAGCCAGGCCCGACTAGCGGGCTACAATGAGCAGTTCTTC. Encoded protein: CASSQARLAGYNEQFF.

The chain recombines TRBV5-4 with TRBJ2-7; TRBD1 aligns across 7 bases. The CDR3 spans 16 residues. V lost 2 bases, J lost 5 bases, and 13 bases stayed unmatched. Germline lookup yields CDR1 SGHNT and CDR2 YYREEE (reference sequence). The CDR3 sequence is CASSFEDRVPLHEQYF. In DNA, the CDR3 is TGTGCCAGCAGCTTTGAAGACAGGGTTCCCCTCCACGAGCAGTACTTC.

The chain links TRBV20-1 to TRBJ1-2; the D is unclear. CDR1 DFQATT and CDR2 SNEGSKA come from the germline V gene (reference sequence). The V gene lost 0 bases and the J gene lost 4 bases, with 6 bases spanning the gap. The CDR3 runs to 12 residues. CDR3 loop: CSARDDTYGYTF. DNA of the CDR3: TGCAGTGCTAGAGATGACACCTATGGCTACACCTTC.

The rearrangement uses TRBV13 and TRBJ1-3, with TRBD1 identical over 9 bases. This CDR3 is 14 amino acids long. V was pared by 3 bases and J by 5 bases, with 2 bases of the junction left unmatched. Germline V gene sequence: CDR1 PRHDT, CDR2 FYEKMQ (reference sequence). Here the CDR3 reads CASSLGQGRNTIYF. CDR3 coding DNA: TGTGCCAGCAGCTTGGGACAGGGAAGAAACACCATATATTTT.

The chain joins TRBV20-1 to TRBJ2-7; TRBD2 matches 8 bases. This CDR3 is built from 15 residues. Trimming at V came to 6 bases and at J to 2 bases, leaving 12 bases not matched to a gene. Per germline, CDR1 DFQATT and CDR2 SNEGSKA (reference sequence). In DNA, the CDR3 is TGCAGTGCCCTAACCTCGAGCGGGAGCACCTACGAGCAGTACTTC. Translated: CSALTSSGSTYEQYF.

This CDR3 reads CASSDSSGVDTQYF. The CDR3 coding sequence is TGTGCCAGCAGTGATTCCAGCGGGGTCGATACGCAGTATTTT. The chain uses TRBV2 and TRBJ2-3; 7 bases fit TRBD2. The ends lost 3 bases at V and 6 bases at J; junction bases unmatched: 6. Germline V gene sequence: CDR1 SNHLY, CDR2 FYNNEI. This CDR3 comprises 14 residues.

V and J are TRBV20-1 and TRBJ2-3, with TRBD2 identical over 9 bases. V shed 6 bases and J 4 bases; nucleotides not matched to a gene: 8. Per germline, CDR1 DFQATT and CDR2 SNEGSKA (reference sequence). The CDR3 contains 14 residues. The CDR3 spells CSAPLAGAPDTQYF. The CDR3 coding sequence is TGCAGTGCCCCATTAGCGGGAGCTCCAGATACGCAGTATTTT.

The DNA for the CDR3 is TGTGCCAGCAGCGTAGCTCAAAATCGGAAGCAGTTCTTC. Protein product: CASSVAQNRKQFF. The chain is built from TRBV9 and TRBJ2-1; D gene ambiguous. The CDR3 sequence is 13 residues long. Trimming shortened V by 0 bases and J by 11 bases, and 12 bases separated the two germline ends. Germline V lookup: CDR1 SGDLS, CDR2 YYNGEE. Variable domain in full (rest from reference TRBV9 and TRBJ2-1): DSGVTQTPKHLITATGQRVTLRCSPRSGDLSVYWYQQSLDQGLQFLIQYYNGEERAKGNILERFSAQQFPDLHSELNLSSLELGDSALYFCASSVAQNRKQFFGPGTRLTVL.

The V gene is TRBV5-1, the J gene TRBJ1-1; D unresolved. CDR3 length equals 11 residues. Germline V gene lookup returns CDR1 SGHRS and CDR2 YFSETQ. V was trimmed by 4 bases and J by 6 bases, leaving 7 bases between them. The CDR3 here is CASSPGAEAFF. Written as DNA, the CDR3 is TGCGCCAGCAGCCCCGGGGCTGAAGCTTTCTTT.

CDR3 loop: CATSRDRKGTEAFF. CDR3 nucleotide sequence: TGTGCCACCAGCAGAGATCGTAAGGGGACTGAAGCTTTCTTT. The genes are TRBV15 and TRBJ1-1; perhaps TRBD1 as D (5 bases). The CDR3 is 14 amino acids. Trimming stripped 0 bases from V and 5 bases from J, with 10 bases between. Germline V gives CDR1 LNHNV, CDR2 YYDKDF (reference sequence).

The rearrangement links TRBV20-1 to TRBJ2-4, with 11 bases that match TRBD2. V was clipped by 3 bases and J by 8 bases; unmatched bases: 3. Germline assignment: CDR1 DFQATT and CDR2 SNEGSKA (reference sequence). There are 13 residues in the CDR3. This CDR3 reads CSASLAGGHIQYF. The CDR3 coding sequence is TGCAGTGCTAGTCTAGCGGGGGGTCACATTCAGTACTTC.

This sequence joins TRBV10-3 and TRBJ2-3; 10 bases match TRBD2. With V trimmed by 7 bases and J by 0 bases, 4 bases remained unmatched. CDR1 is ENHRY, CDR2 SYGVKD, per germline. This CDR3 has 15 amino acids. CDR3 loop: CAIKGLADSTDTQYF. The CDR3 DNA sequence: TGTGCCATCAAAGGACTAGCGGATAGCACAGATACGCAGTATTTT.

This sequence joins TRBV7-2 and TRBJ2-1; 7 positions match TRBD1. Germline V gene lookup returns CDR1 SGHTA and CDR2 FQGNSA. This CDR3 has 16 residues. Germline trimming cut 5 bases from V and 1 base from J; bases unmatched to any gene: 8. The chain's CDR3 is CASSRMTGISYNEQFF. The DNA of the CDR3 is TGTGCCAGCAGCCGCATGACAGGGATTTCCTACAATGAGCAGTTCTTC.

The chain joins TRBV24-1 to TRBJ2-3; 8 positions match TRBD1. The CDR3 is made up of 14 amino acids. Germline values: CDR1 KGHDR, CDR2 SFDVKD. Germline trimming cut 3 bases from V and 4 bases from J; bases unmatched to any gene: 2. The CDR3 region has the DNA TGTGCCACCAGTGATCCGGACAGGGCAGATACGCAGTATTTT. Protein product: CATSDPDRADTQYF.

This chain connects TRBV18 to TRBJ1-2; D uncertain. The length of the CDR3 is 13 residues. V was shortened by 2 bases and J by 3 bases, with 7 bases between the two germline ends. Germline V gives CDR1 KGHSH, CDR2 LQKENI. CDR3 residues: CASSPGEDYGYTF. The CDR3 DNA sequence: TGTGCCAGCTCACCAGGGGAGGACTATGGCTACACCTTC. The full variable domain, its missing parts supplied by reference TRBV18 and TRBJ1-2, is NAGVMQNPRHLVRRRGQEARLRCSPMKGHSHVYWYRQLPEEGLKFMVYLQKENIIDESGMPKERFSAEFPKEGPSILRIQQVVRGDSAAYFCASSPGEDYGYTFGSGTRLTVV.

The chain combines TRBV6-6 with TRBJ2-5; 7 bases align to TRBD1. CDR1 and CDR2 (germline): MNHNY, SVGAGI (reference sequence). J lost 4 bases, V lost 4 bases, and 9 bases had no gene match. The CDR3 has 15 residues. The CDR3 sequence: CASSSSRQGRETQYF. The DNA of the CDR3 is TGTGCCAGCAGTTCATCCAGACAGGGAAGAGAGACCCAGTACTTC.

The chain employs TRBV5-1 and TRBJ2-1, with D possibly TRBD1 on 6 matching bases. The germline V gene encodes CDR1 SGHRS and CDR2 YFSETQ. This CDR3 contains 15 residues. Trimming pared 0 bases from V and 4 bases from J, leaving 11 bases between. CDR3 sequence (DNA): TGCGCCAGCAGCTTGGCCGGACAGTTATACAATGAGCAGTTCTTC. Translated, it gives CASSLAGQLYNEQFF.

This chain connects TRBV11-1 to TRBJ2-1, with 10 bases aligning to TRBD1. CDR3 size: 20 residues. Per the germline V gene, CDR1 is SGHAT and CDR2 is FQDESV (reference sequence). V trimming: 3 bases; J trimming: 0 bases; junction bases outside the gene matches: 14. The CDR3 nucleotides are TGTGCCAGCAGCTTTACCCCGGGACAGGGGCCCTCGGGCTCCTACAATGAGCAGTTCTTC. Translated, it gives CASSFTPGQGPSGSYNEQFF.

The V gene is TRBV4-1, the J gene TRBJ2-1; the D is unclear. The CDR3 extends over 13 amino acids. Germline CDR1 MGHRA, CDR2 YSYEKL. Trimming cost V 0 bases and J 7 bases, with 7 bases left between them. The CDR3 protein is CASSQDHGNEQFF. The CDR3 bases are TGCGCCAGCAGCCAAGATCATGGGAATGAGCAGTTCTTC.

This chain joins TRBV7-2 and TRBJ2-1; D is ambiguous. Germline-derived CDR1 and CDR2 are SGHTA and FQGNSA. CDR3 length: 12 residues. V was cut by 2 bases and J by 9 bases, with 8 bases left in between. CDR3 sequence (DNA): TGTGCCAGCAGCTTACAACAGAGTGAGCAGTTCTTC. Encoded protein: CASSLQQSEQFF. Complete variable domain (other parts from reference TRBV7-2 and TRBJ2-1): GAGVSQSPSNKVTEKGKDVELRCDPISGHTALYWYRQSLGQGLEFLIYFQGNSAPDKSGLPSDRFSAERTGGSVSTLTIQRTQQEDSAVYLCASSLQQSEQFFGPGTRLTVL.

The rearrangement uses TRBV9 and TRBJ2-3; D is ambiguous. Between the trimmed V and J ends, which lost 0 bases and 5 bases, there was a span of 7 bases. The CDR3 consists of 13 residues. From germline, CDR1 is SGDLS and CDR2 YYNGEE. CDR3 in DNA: TGTGCCAGCAGCGTAGGTAACGTAGATACGCAGTATTTT. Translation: CASSVGNVDTQYF.

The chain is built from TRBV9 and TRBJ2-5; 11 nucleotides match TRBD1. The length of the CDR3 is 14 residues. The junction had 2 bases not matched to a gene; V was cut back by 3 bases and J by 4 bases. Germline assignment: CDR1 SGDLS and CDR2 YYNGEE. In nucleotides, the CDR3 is TGTGCCAGCAGCGGGGGACAGGGGGTAGAGACCCAGTACTTC. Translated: CASSGGQGVETQYF.

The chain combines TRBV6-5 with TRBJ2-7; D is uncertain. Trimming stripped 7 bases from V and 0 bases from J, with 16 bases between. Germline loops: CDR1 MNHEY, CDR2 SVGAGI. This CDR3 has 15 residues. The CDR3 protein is CASKRGVPSSYEQYF. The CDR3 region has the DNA TGTGCCAGCAAACGAGGAGTCCCAAGCTCCTACGAGCAGTACTTC.

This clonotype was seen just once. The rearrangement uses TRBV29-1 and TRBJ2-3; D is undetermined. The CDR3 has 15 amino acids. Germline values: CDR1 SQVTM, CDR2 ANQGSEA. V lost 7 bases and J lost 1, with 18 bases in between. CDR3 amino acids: CSGSRAPRGTDTQYF. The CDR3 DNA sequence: TGCAGCGGTTCCCGGGCCCCAAGGGGCACAGATACGCAGTATTTT.

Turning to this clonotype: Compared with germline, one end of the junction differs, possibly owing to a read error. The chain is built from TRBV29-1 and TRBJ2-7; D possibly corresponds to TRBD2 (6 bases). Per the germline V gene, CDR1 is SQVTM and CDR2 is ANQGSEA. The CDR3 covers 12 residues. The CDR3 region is CGVGGSSYEQYF. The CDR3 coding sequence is TGCGGCGTGGGGGGTTCGTCCTACGAGCAGTACTTC.

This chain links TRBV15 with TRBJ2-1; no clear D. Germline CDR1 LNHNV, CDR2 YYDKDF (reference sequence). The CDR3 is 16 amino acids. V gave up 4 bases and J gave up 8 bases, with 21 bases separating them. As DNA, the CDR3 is TGTGCCACCAGCAAGACAAGAAGCCCTACCCAGCATGAGCAGTTCTTC. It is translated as CATSKTRSPTQHEQFF.